Shown below are 9 T cell receptor beta chains from a single sample sequenced in a study of blood T cell repertoires in COVID-19. Libraries were prepared by immunoSEQ multiplex PCR; TCRdb keeps only in-frame clonotypes and omits some of them. The repertoire includes approximately 220,000 clones, 88% of them detected once, and under 3% sits in the top ten. The specimen was PBMCs or T cells enriched from blood (not recorded which). Source of these receptors: a woman in her 30s who had recovered from COVID-19.

CDR3 in DNA: TGTGCCAGCAGCGCCGGGACAGGGCGGAGGGGGTCCTCCTACGAGCAGTACTTC. It yields the protein CASSAGTGRRGSSYEQYF. This chain uses TRBV5-6 with TRBJ2-7; 9 bases agree with TRBD1. Losses at the gene ends were 4 bases for V and 0 bases for J; bases not matched to a gene: 14. From germline, CDR1 is SGHDT and CDR2 YYEEEE. This CDR3 spans 18 amino acids.

The chain employs TRBV19 and TRBJ1-4, with D possibly being TRBD1 (6 bases). Germline V gene lookup returns CDR1 LNHDA and CDR2 SQIVND (reference sequence). The CDR3 length is 16 residues. Between the trimmed V and J ends, which lost 5 bases and 7 bases, there was a span of 20 bases. In nucleotides, the CDR3 is TGTGCCAGTAGTCAGCGCTCACAGGGTTCTGGTGAAAAACTGTTTTTT. Translating gives CASSQRSQGSGEKLFF.

The chain combines TRBV5-4 with TRBJ2-2; D is perhaps TRBD2 (7 bases). V lost 5 bases, J lost 4 bases, and 21 bases lay in between. The CDR3 consists of 17 residues. CDR1 and CDR2 (germline): SGHNT, YYREEE (reference sequence). The CDR3 DNA reads as TGTGCCAGCAGGAAGTGGGGGCGGGGGCGCTCCACCGGGGAGCTGTTTTTT. Translating it yields CASRKWGRGRSTGELFF. Full variable domain (remainder filled in from reference TRBV5-4 and TRBJ2-2): ETGVTQSPTHLIKTRGQQVTLRCSSQSGHNTVSWYQQALGQGPQFIFQYYREEENGRGNFPPRFSGLQFPNYSSELNVNALELDDSALYLCASRKWGRGRSTGELFFGEGSRLTVL.

Only a few counts were recorded for this clone. The CDR3 region has the DNA TGTGCCAGCAGTGAGCTAATGAACACCGGGGAGCTGTTTTTT. Its protein product is CASSELMNTGELFF. The gene calls are TRBV2 and TRBJ2-2; D unclear. The CDR3 consists of 14 residues. V shed 3 bases and J shed 1 base, with 6 bases lying between them. Germline values: CDR1 SNHLY, CDR2 FYNNEI. Full variable domain (outside the CDR3, taken from reference TRBV2 and TRBJ2-2): EPEVTQTPSHQVTQMGQEVILRCVPISNHLYFYWYRQILGQKVEFLVSFYNNEISEKSEIFDDQFSVERPDGSNFTLKIRSTKLEDSAMYFCASSELMNTGELFFGEGSRLTVL.

This chain links TRBV4-2 with TRBJ2-2; a possible D gene is TRBD1 (6 bases). The germline V gene encodes CDR1 LGHNA and CDR2 YNFKEQ. V was pared by 3 bases and J by 8 bases, with 7 bases between. The CDR3 runs 12 residues. The CDR3 DNA reads TGTGCCAGCAGCCACGGGACAGGGGAGCTGTTTTTT. It yields the protein CASSHGTGELFF.

The chain combines TRBV10-1 with TRBJ2-7; no reliable D call. The germline gives CDR1 WNHNN, CDR2 SYGVQD (reference sequence). The CDR3 consists of 11 residues. Trimming left V 8 bases short and J 6 bases short, with 11 bases between. The CDR3, as DNA: TGCGCCAGCGAACCCTATTGCGAGCAGTACTTC. This translates into CASEPYCEQYF.

The chain links TRBV5-1 to TRBJ1-2; 11 bases are a match to TRBD1. The CDR3 is 14 amino acids. Germline V lookup: CDR1 SGHRS, CDR2 YFSETQ. V shed 6 bases, J shed 4 bases, and the junction held 5 bases outside the gene matches. The DNA of the CDR3 is TGCGCCAGCACCCACGGGACAGGGGGCTATGGCTACACCTTC. Translating it yields CASTHGTGGYGYTF.

J is TRBJ1-2 and V is TRBV3-1 (or the pseudogene TRBV3-2); the match to TRBD1 covers 8 bases. Germline CDR1 and CDR2: LGHDT and YNNKEL (reference sequence). V was clipped by 3 bases and J by 6 bases; unmatched bases: 6. The CDR3 loop spans 14 amino acids. The CDR3 DNA is TGTGCCAGCAGCCACGAGGACAGGGCCCATGGCTACACCTTC. Protein product: CASSHEDRAHGYTF.

The chain combines TRBV6-2 or TRBV6-3 with TRBJ1-2, with D perhaps TRBD1 (5 bases). CDR1 is MNHEY and CDR2 is SVGEGT in the germline V gene. The CDR3 extends over 14 amino acids. V lost 0 bases, J lost 4 bases, and 9 bases lay in between. The CDR3 region is CASSYSDSSYGYTF. CDR3 coding DNA: TGTGCCAGCAGTTACTCCGACAGTAGCTATGGCTACACCTTC.